This is a list of T cell receptor beta chains from one sample in a study of cytomegalovirus exposure and HLA in healthy donors. Sequencing used immunoSEQ multiplex PCR; TCRdb keeps in-frame clones, though not all of them. The sample consists of about 130,000 clones, roughly 85% of them appearing once. Sequenced sample: PBMCs. Every receptor here comes from a boy aged 10-17 years in good health and CMV-seronegative. Both conserved end residues are part of each CDR3. A D gene is named only where the DNA matches it firmly. For some rows the clone size is stated as once, few or many, or as a class when expanded; others skip it.

-	14	TRBV5-4	-	TRBJ2-7	CASTQGGDKGPEYF	TGTGCCAGCACCCAAGGGGGGGACAAGGGCCCGGAGTACTTC
-	17	TRBV13	-	TRBJ2-1	CASSLARQGPPGNEQFF	TGTGCCAGCAGCTTAGCTCGGCAGGGCCCCCCCGGGAATGAGCAGTTCTTC
few	11	TRBV30	-	TRBJ2-7	CAWQQGYEQYF	TGTGCCTGGCAGCAGGGCTACGAGCAGTACTTC
-	13	TRBV2	-	TRBJ2-7	CASGGGLGYEQYF	TGTGCCAGCGGGGGCGGGTTGGGCTACGAGCAGTACTTC
-	15	TRBV7-8	-	TRBJ1-3	CASSLGRGIGNTIYF	TGTGCCAGCAGCTTAGGGAGGGGAATCGGAAACACCATATATTTT
-	16	TRBV27	TRBD2	TRBJ2-7	CASSLSGGRGSYEQYF	TGTGCCAGCAGTTTATCAGGCGGGAGAGGGTCCTACGAGCAGTACTTC
once	19	TRBV4-1	TRBD1	TRBJ2-2	CASSQEGMWGTANTGELFF	TGCGCCAGCAGCCAAGAGGGGATGTGGGGGACAGCTAACACCGGGGAGCTGTTTTTT
once	18	TRBV4-1	TRBD2	TRBJ2-3	CASSQTGLAGPGTDTQYF	TGCGCCAGCAGCCAAACCGGACTAGCGGGGCCAGGCACAGATACGCAGTATTTT
-	15	TRBV4-2	TRBD1	TRBJ2-7	CASSQERTGGYEQYF	TGTGCCAGCAGCCAAGAAAGGACAGGGGGGTACGAGCAGTACTTC
-	18	TRBV9	TRBD1	TRBJ2-2	CASSVGGTGTGGDGELFF	TGTGCCAGCAGCGTAGGGGGAACCGGGACAGGGGGCGACGGGGAGCTGTTTTTT
-	16	TRBV2	TRBD2	TRBJ2-2	CASSTFLAGVTGELFF	TGTGCCAGCAGTACATTCCTAGCGGGAGTTACCGGGGAGCTGTTTTTT
-	13	TRBV27	-	TRBJ2-7	CASSPGFAYEQYF	TGTGCCAGCAGTCCCGGGTTTGCCTACGAGCAGTACTTC
-	14	TRBV27	TRBD1	TRBJ1-1	CASSSITGGTEAFF	TGTGCCAGCAGTTCAATAACAGGGGGCACTGAAGCTTTCTTT
-	15	TRBV7-9	-	TRBJ2-3	CATRGGREGADTQYF	TGTGCCACCCGCGGTGGACGGGAAGGTGCAGATACGCAGTATTTT
-	15	TRBV7-9	TRBD1	TRBJ2-1	CASSSGQGVYNEQFF	TGTGCCAGCAGCTCCGGACAGGGGGTCTACAATGAGCAGTTCTTC
few	15	TRBV7-9	-	TRBJ2-1	CASSPDSGPQNEQFF	TGTGCCAGCAGCCCCGATAGCGGCCCTCAGAATGAGCAGTTCTTC
few	12	TRBV7-2	-	TRBJ2-1	CASSQVYNEQFF	TGTGCCAGCAGCCAGGTGTACAATGAGCAGTTCTTC
once	14	TRBV2	TRBD1	TRBJ1-1	CASRSTGANTEAFF	TGTGCCAGCAGGAGTACAGGGGCGAACACTGAAGCTTTCTTT
-	15	TRBV27	TRBD1	TRBJ1-1	CASTARQGMNTEAFF	TGTGCCAGCACGGCGAGACAGGGGATGAACACTGAAGCTTTCTTT
-	16	TRBV6-1	TRBD1	TRBJ1-4	CASSEYRGIGNEKLFF	TGTGCCAGCAGTGAGTACAGGGGGATTGGTAATGAAAAACTGTTTTTT
-	13	TRBV7-2	-	TRBJ2-3	CASSLMAADTQYF	TGTGCCAGCAGCTTAATGGCGGCAGATACGCAGTATTTT
-	14	TRBV25-1	-	TRBJ2-1	CASSEYYGHNEQFF	TGTGCCAGCAGTGAATATTATGGCCACAATGAGCAGTTCTTC
-	14	TRBV5-1	-	TRBJ2-5	CASSLRGNQETQYF	TGCGCCAGCAGCCTGAGGGGGAACCAAGAGACCCAGTACTTC
once	15	TRBV2	-	TRBJ1-5	CASSTTNNFYQPQHF	TGTGCCAGCAGTACAACGAACAATTTTTATCAGCCCCAGCATTTT
-	18	TRBV7-2	TRBD2	TRBJ2-1	CASSARKGLAGGGNEQFF	TGTGCCAGCAGCGCCCGCAAGGGACTAGCGGGAGGGGGGAATGAGCAGTTCTTC
-	14	TRBV29-1	TRBD1	TRBJ2-7	CSVVTGTGSYEQYF	TGCAGCGTTGTTACCGGGACAGGGTCCTACGAGCAGTACTTC
-	13	TRBV5-6	-	TRBJ1-1	CASSLTRGTEAFF	TGTGCCAGCAGCCTAACGAGAGGAACTGAAGCTTTCTTT